The entry below describes one T cell receptor (beta chain). What it recognizes is unknown. 13 Jbeta primers and 60 Vbeta primers were used for the PCR. Profiling relied on immunoSEQ multiplex PCR, and the TCRdb table lists in-frame clones only, not all of them. The top ten hold over 7% of the sample, which has over 100,000 clones, 76% seen once. The data were obtained in a study of cytomegalovirus exposure and HLA in healthy donors. Study summary: Some 180 million T cells yielded 117 million unique TCR beta sequences in earlier analysis. General observations from the study: From TCR beta sequences, most subjects' HLA-A and HLA-B alleles were reportedly predicted accurately.

It was healthy bone marrow donors who served as donors. This TCR was sampled from a woman in her fifties or sixties in good health and CMV-seropositive. The sequencing sample was made of PBMCs.

CDR3 in amino acids: CSVGDPGGLNEQFF. In DNA form, the CDR3 reads TGCAGCGTTGGGGATCCGGGAGGCCTAAATGAGCAGTTCTTC. This sequence joins TRBV29-1 and TRBJ2-1; 7 nucleotides align to TRBD2. With V trimmed by 4 bases and J by 7 bases, 10 bases remained unmatched. This CDR3 comprises 14 residues. The germline V gene has CDR1 SQVTM and CDR2 ANQGSEA.